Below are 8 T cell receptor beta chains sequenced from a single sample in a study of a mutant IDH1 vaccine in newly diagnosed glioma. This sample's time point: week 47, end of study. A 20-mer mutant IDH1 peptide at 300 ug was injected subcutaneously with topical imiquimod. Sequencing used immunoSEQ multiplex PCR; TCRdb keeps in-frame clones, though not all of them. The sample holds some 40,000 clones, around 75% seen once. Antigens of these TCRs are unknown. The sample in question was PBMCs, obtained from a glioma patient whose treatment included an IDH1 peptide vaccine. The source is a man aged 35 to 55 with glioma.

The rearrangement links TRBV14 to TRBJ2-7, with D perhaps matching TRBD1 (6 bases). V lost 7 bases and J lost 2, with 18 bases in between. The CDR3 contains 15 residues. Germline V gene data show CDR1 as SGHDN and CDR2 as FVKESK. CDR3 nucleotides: TGTGCCAGCATGGGAGTGGGACACTATACCTACGAGCAGTACGTC. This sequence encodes CASMGVGHYTYEQYV.

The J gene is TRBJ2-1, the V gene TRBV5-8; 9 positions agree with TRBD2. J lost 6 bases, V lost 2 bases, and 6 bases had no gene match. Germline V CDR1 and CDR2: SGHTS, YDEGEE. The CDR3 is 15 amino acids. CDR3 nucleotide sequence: TGTGCCAGCAGCTTACGGAGAGCGGGAGGCAATGAGCAGTTCTTC. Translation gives CASSLRRAGGNEQFF.

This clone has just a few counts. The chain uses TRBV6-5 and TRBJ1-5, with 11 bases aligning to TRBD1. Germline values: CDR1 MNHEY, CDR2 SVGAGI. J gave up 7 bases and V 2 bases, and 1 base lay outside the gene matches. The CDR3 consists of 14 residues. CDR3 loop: CASSYGTGGQPQHF. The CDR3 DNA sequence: TGTGCCAGCAGTTACGGGACAGGGGGACAGCCCCAGCATTTT.

CDR3 nucleotide sequence: TGCGCCAGCAGCTTGCAAGGGGCGACTAATGAAAAACTGTTTTTT. It is translated as CASSLQGATNEKLFF. V gene TRBV5-1 combines with J gene TRBJ1-4; D is possibly TRBD1 (5 bases). This CDR3 contains 15 residues. Germline CDR1 reads SGHRS; CDR2 reads YFSETQ. Trimming removed 1 base from V and 2 bases from J, with 9 bases in between.

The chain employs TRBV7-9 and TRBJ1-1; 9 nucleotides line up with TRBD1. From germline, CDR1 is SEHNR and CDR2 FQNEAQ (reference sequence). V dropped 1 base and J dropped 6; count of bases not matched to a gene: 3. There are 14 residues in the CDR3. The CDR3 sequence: CASSLGQGVPEAFF. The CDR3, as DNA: TGTGCCAGCAGCTTAGGACAGGGGGTACCTGAAGCTTTCTTT.

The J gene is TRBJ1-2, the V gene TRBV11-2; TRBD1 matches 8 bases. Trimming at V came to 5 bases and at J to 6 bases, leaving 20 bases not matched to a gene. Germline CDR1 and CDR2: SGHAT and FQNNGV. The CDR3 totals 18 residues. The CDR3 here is CASSPSTGATRSLNGYTF. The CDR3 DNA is TGTGCCAGCAGCCCGTCGACAGGGGCTACCAGATCCCTTAATGGCTACACCTTC.

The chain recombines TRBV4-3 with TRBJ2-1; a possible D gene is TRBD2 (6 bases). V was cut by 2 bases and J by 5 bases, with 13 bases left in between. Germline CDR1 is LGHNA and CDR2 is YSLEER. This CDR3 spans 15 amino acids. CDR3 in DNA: TGCGCCAGCAGCCAACATACGGGCGGGAACAATGAGCAGTTCTTC. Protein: CASSQHTGGNNEQFF.

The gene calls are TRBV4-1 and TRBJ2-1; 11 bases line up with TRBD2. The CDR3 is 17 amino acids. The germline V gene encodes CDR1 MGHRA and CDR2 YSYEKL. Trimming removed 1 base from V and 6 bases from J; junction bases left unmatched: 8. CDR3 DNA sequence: TGCGCCAGCAGCCAAGCTACTCTAGCGGGAGGTCGCAATGAGCAGTTCTTC. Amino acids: CASSQATLAGGRNEQFF.